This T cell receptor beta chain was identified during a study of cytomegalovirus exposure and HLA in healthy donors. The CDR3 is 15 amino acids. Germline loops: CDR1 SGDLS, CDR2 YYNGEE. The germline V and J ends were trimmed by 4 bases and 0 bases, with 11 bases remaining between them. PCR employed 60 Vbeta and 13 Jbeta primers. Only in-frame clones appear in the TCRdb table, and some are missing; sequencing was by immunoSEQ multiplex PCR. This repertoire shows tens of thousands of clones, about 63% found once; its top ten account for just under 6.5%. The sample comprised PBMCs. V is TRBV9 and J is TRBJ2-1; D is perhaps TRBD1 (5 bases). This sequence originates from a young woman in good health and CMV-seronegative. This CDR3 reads CASSLDRSSYNEQFF. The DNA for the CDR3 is TGTGCCAGCAGCCTCGACAGAAGCTCCTACAATGAGCAGTTCTTC.